One and the same sample provided the 31 T cell receptor beta chains below, sequenced in a study of T cells in severe cutaneous drug reactions (dated by TCRdb to between 2018 and 2021). Sequenced donors were patients with carbamazepine-induced Stevens-Johnson syndrome or toxic epidermal necrolysis (CBZ-SJS/TEN). The listed sequencing device is Illumina MiSeq. Library preparation used the iRepertoire multiplex PCR system with TCR subtype-specific primers for both bulk and single-cell sequencing. After TCRdb reprocessed the reads, each CDR3 protein sequence was kept as one row, without DNA. The table kept for this sample lists approximately 20,000 distinct CDR3 sequences. Clones ranked in the top ten supply 6.5% to 8% of the sample. Material: PBMCs. Receptors were obtained from a human donor with toxic epidermal necrolysis, a severe cutaneous drug reaction.

The chain employs TRBV12-3 or TRBV12-4 and TRBJ1-5; the D call from TCRdb, TRBD1, cannot be confirmed without DNA. This CDR3 region has 16 residues. The CDR3 here is CASTTIQQVSNQPQHF.

J is TRBJ1-5 and V is TRBV19; TCRdb's D gene call, TRBD1, goes unchecked for lack of DNA. The CDR3 contains 16 residues. CDR1 and CDR2 from the germline V gene are LNHDA and SQIVND (reference sequence). CDR3 region: CASSLTDRVGNQPQHF.

This clonotype is medium-sized by frequency. The rearrangement uses TRBV30 and TRBJ2-1. CDR3 length: 11 amino acids. Germline V gene data show CDR1 as GTSNPN and CDR2 as SVGIG (reference sequence). The CDR3 spells CAWSVPGEQFF.

The gene calls are TRBV9 and TRBJ2-1; the D call from TCRdb, TRBD2, cannot be confirmed without DNA. CDR3 length equals 17 residues. Germline loops: CDR1 SGDLS, CDR2 YYNGEE. The CDR3 region is CASREGTSESSYNEQFF.

The CDR3 loop reads CASGLAPSTDTQYF. The rearrangement uses TRBV27 and TRBJ2-3; the TCRdb call, TRBD2, lacks DNA for checking. The length of the CDR3 is 14 residues. CDR1 and CDR2 from the germline V gene are MNHEY and SMNVEV (reference sequence).

The chain uses TRBV19 and TRBJ2-5. This CDR3 is 12 amino acids long. Per germline, CDR1 LNHDA and CDR2 SQIVND (reference sequence). CDR3 residues: CASSIDLKTQYF.

The chain has TRBV12-3 or TRBV12-4 and TRBJ2-2; the D call from TCRdb, TRBD1, cannot be confirmed without DNA. The CDR3 extends over 15 amino acids. CDR3 region: CASSFGTGVTGELFF.

This clonotype is called medium-sized (0.01 to 0.1%) based on its frequency. The J gene is TRBJ2-7, the V gene TRBV18; the TCRdb D gene call, TRBD1, has no DNA to confirm it. Germline V gives CDR1 KGHSH, CDR2 LQKENI. There are 15 residues in the CDR3. This CDR3 is CASSPRTGGFNEQYF.

The chain recombines TRBV4-1 with TRBJ2-3; the TCRdb D gene call, TRBD1, has no DNA to confirm it. CDR3 size: 14 residues. CDR1 and CDR2 from the germline V gene are MGHRA and YSYEKL. CDR3 protein: CASSLGQGADTQYF.

J is TRBJ2-3 and V is TRBV29-1. Germline CDR1 SQVTM, CDR2 ANQGSEA. The CDR3 totals 16 residues. This chain's CDR3 is CSVEDHGVSSLDTQYF.

The chain employs TRBV25-1 and TRBJ1-1; with no DNA, the TCRdb D assignment of TRBD1 cannot be verified. Germline-derived CDR1 and CDR2 are MGHDK and SYGVNS. This CDR3 is built from 15 residues. CDR3 sequence reads: CASSDTGRGNTEAFF.

Here the CDR3 reads CAISDRSGGPPEQFF. The rearrangement joins TRBV10-3 to TRBJ2-1; the TCRdb call, TRBD2, lacks DNA for checking. The CDR3 covers 15 residues. Germline lookup yields CDR1 ENHRY and CDR2 SYGVKD.

Here the CDR3 reads CATSRDREGNQPQHF. The J gene is TRBJ1-5, the V gene TRBV15. This CDR3 has 15 residues. From germline, CDR1 is LNHNV and CDR2 YYDKDF (reference sequence).

The chain carries TRBV28 and TRBJ2-5; TCRdb's D call, TRBD2, is unchecked because there is no DNA. Germline V lookup: CDR1 MDHEN, CDR2 SYDVKM. The CDR3 contains 18 residues. CDR3 protein: CASSTADEGLAGKETQYF.

The chain uses TRBV18 and TRBJ2-5. The CDR3 has 14 residues. Germline lookup yields CDR1 KGHSH and CDR2 LQKENI. CDR3 protein: CASSPRSEQETQYF.

The chain has TRBV20-1 and TRBJ2-1; lacking DNA, the TRBD2 call made by TCRdb goes unchecked. The CDR3 is 11 amino acids. Germline CDR1 is DFQATT and CDR2 is SNEGSKA (reference sequence). CDR3 sequence: CSGSGSARQFF.

This rearrangement joins TRBV7-8 to TRBJ1-5; TCRdb picks TRBD1, but there is no DNA to check that call. The CDR3 length is 15 residues. CDR1 SGHVS and CDR2 FQNEAQ come from the germline V gene. The CDR3 loop reads CASSFGGNGNQPQHF.

This chain connects TRBV29-1 to TRBJ1-2; the TCRdb call, TRBD1, lacks DNA for checking. CDR1 and CDR2 (germline): SQVTM, ANQGSEA. The CDR3 has 13 residues. CDR3 in amino acids: CSAGTGFHYGYTF.

This chain connects TRBV20-1 to TRBJ2-1. This CDR3 has 17 residues. Germline lookup yields CDR1 DFQATT and CDR2 SNEGSKA (reference sequence). The CDR3: CSARDQSSGSPYNEQFF.

This clonotype is labeled medium-sized (0.01 to 0.1%) based on frequency. The chain employs TRBV2 and TRBJ1-5. CDR1 and CDR2 from the germline V gene are SNHLY and FYNNEI. CDR3 length equals 14 residues. The CDR3: CASSDGGSNQPQHF.

The rearrangement joins TRBV12-3 or TRBV12-4 to TRBJ1-1; TCRdb outputs TRBD1, but without DNA this stays unchecked. This CDR3 contains 12 residues. CDR3 loop: CASRGLGTEAFF.

This chain joins TRBV5-4 and TRBJ1-1. This CDR3 has 14 amino acids. Germline CDR1 SGHNT, CDR2 YYREEE (reference sequence). This CDR3 reads CASSLSPQITEAFF.

The chain combines TRBV25-1 with TRBJ2-5; lacking DNA, the TRBD1 call made by TCRdb goes unchecked. The V gene's germline CDR1 is MGHDK and CDR2 SYGVNS. The CDR3 consists of 17 residues. The CDR3: CASSEKGGRGRGETQYF.

This sequence joins TRBV2 and TRBJ2-3. This CDR3 spans 15 amino acids. Germline loops: CDR1 SNHLY, CDR2 FYNNEI. The CDR3 sequence is CASSGNWASTDTQYF.

The chain carries TRBV27 and TRBJ1-6; TCRdb lists TRBD1, though no DNA is available to test this call. The CDR3 is 15 amino acids. Germline lookup yields CDR1 MNHEY and CDR2 SMNVEV (reference sequence). CDR3 amino acids: CASSLGRAGNSPLHF.

The genes are TRBV6-1 and TRBJ1-2. Germline loops: CDR1 MNHNS, CDR2 SASEGT. The CDR3 is 12 amino acids. CDR3 loop: CASSEATYGYTF.

The V and J genes are TRBV7-8 and TRBJ2-1. Germline assignment: CDR1 SGHVS and CDR2 FQNEAQ. The CDR3 is 18 amino acids. CDR3: CASSSPNFGSSSYNEQFF.

The chain couples TRBV7-9 to TRBJ2-7; TCRdb calls TRBD1, which cannot be checked without DNA. CDR3 length: 14 amino acids. CDR1 is SEHNR, CDR2 FQNEAQ, per germline (reference sequence). This CDR3 reads CASSGRPSSYEQYF. Looking up the rest from reference TRBV7-9 and TRBJ2-7 gives the full variable domain: DTGVSQNPRHKITKRGQNVTFRCDPISEHNRLYWYRQTLGQGPEFLTYFQNEAQLEKSRLLSDRFSAERPKGSFSTLEIQRTEQGDSAMYLCASSGRPSSYEQYFGPGTRLTVT.

V gene TRBV4-3 combines with J gene TRBJ2-2. The CDR3 covers 16 residues. From germline, CDR1 is LGHNA and CDR2 YSLEER. The CDR3 protein is CASSQDLGGNTGELFF.

This clonotype is deemed medium-sized by its frequency. The V call is TRBV2, the J call TRBJ2-7; lacking DNA, the TRBD2 call made by TCRdb goes unchecked. CDR1 and CDR2 from the germline V gene are SNHLY and FYNNEI. This CDR3 has 13 residues. CDR3 sequence: CASKDSMGYEQYF. Full variable domain (remainder filled in from reference TRBV2 and TRBJ2-7): EPEVTQTPSHQVTQMGQEVILRCVPISNHLYFYWYRQILGQKVEFLVSFYNNEISEKSEIFDDQFSVERPDGSNFTLKIRSTKLEDSAMYFCASKDSMGYEQYFGPGTRLTVT.

The chain links TRBV3-1 to TRBJ2-1. Per the germline V gene, CDR1 is LGHDT and CDR2 is YNNKEL (reference sequence). The CDR3 consists of 15 residues. The CDR3 sequence is CASNRIGRSYNEQFF.